The next 11 T cell receptor beta chains were all read from a single sample in a study of human T cells and chemical hapten exposure. A single record per CDR3 protein comes from TCRdb applying MiXCR to the RACE reads. The data show about 140,000 distinct CDR3 sequences, about 10% seen once. Noted time point: patch test 2, 6 weeks after DPC sensitization. The sample's treatment: therapeutic diphenylcyclopropenone sensitization with weekly scalp DPC. The material sequenced was whole blood, taken in connection with sensitization to the hapten diphenylcyclopropenone (DPC). Receptors originate from a woman aged 45-65 years with alopecia areata. Some clones in this sample may be carry-over from other donors' samples.

This clonotype has ten or more counts. The chain employs TRBV4-3 and TRBJ1-5; 9 nucleotides align to TRBD1. With 0 bases clipped from V and 6 bases from J, the junction kept 6 bases outside the gene matches. Germline lookup yields CDR1 LGHNA and CDR2 YSLEER. CDR3 length equals 16 residues. CDR3 DNA: TGCGCCAGCAGCCAAGATCTAGGACAGGGGACTCAGCCCCAGCATTTT. It is translated as CASSQDLGQGTQPQHF.

This rearrangement joins TRBV12-3 or TRBV12-4 to TRBJ2-2; D gene uncertain. V was cut by 5 bases and J by 3 bases, with 10 bases left in between. The CDR3 is 14 residues long. For the CDR3, the DNA is TGTGCCAGCAGTCTCCAGGCCGACACCGGGGAGCTGTTTTTT. This gives the protein CASSLQADTGELFF.

This clonotype has only one observation. This chain joins TRBV6-4 and TRBJ2-5; D remains unclear. The CDR3 covers 13 residues. The V gene's germline CDR1 is MRHNA and CDR2 SNTAGT. The germline V and J ends were trimmed by 5 bases and 1 base, with 8 bases remaining between them. The CDR3 DNA follows: TGTGCCAGCAGTAAAAACAGCCAAGAGACCCAGTACTTC. Translated: CASSKNSQETQYF.

Many counts were recorded for this clonotype. V gene TRBV21-1 combines with J gene TRBJ1-3; TRBD1 is the table's D call, not checked against the DNA. TRBV21-1 is described as a pseudogene. The CDR3 length is 12 residues. CDR3 protein: CATTIQGDTIYF. The CDR3 region has the DNA TGTGCCACCACCATTCAGGGGGACACCATATATTTT.

This clonotype was seen repeatedly, ten times or more. The DNA of the CDR3 is TGTGCCAGCAGCCCATCCTACAATGAGCAGTTCTTC. As protein: CASSPSYNEQFF. The chain uses TRBV2 and TRBJ2-1, with D uncertain. The CDR3 covers 12 residues. The germline gives CDR1 SNHLY, CDR2 FYNNEI. V was clipped by 6 bases and J by 1 base, with 4 bases between them.

The J gene is TRBJ2-7, the V gene TRBV20-1, with TRBD2 identical over 9 bases. J was trimmed by 4 bases and V by 1 base; bases with no gene match: 8. Germline CDR1 is DFQATT and CDR2 is SNEGSKA (reference sequence). This CDR3 is 15 amino acids long. CDR3 DNA sequence: TGCAGTGCTAGAGGATTAGCGGGAGCGGGGTACGAGCAGTACTTC. It is translated as CSARGLAGAGYEQYF.

This clonotype was recorded only once. The rearrangement links TRBV5-1 to TRBJ2-7, with D unclear. Germline lookup yields CDR1 SGHRS and CDR2 YFSETQ. The V end was cut by 2 bases, the J end by 3 bases, with 9 bases between. CDR3 size: 13 residues. CDR3 DNA sequence: TGCGCCAGCAGCTTCGGGTCACTCTACGAGCAGTACTTC. Translating it yields CASSFGSLYEQYF.

In this sample, this clonotype turned up a few times. The chain employs TRBV7-8 and TRBJ2-1, with TRBD1 matching 9 bases. This CDR3 comprises 16 residues. CDR1 and CDR2 from the germline V gene are SGHVS and FQNEAQ. Trimming cost V 5 bases and J 6 bases; bases outside gene matches: 11. The CDR3: CASSPPGTGRRNEQFF. In nucleotides, the CDR3 is TGTGCCAGCAGCCCACCCGGGACAGGGAGGCGCAATGAGCAGTTCTTC.

This clonotype occurred a few times. Germline is not matched at one junction end, which may reflect a read error. V gene TRBV7-9 combines with J gene TRBJ2-5; the match to TRBD2 covers 10 bases. The CDR3 runs to 15 residues. Germline values: CDR1 SEHNR, CDR2 FQNEAQ (reference sequence). CDR3 residues: CASSLAGARGETQYF. CDR3 DNA: TGTGCCAGCAGCCTAGCGGGAGCCCGGGGGGAGACCCAGTACTTC.

There are many counts of this clonotype. CDR3 residues: CASSFGTSLDTQYF. Written as DNA, the CDR3 is TGTGCCAGCAGCTTTGGGACATCCCTCGATACGCAGTATTTT. J is TRBJ2-3 and V is TRBV7-3, with D possibly being TRBD1 (6 bases). The CDR3 contains 14 residues. V lost 3 bases to trimming and J lost 6 bases, with 13 bases between them. CDR1 SGHTA and CDR2 FQGTGA come from the germline V gene.

This clonotype was seen many times. This chain links TRBV12-3 or TRBV12-4 with TRBJ2-2; D is perhaps TRBD2 (6 bases). Trimming took 3 bases from V and 2 from J, leaving 13 bases between them. The CDR3 sequence is 16 residues long. Here the CDR3 DNA reads TGTGCCAGCAGTTTCTCTGGGAGGCCAAACACCGGGGAGCTGTTTTTT. This translates into CASSFSGRPNTGELFF.